Below are 11 T cell receptor beta chains sequenced from a single sample in a study of blood T cell repertoires in COVID-19. Profiled with immunoSEQ multiplex PCR; TCRdb holds only in-frame clones, not every one. Found here are about 170,000 clones, about 80% of them singletons; the top ten hold roughly 20%. The sequencing input was peripheral blood. Receptors originate from a woman older than 75 with acute or convalescent COVID-19.

This chain uses TRBV19 with TRBJ2-5, with 9 bases lining up with TRBD1. Germline assignment: CDR1 LNHDA and CDR2 SQIVND (reference sequence). The J segment lost 7 bases and the V segment lost 6 bases, leaving 6 bases of the junction unmatched. The CDR3 has 13 amino acids. In DNA, the CDR3 is TGTGCCAGTAGCCGGGACAGGGATGGGACCCAGTACTTC. Amino acid sequence: CASSRDRDGTQYF.

The rearrangement joins TRBV30 to TRBJ1-1; D gene uncertain. CDR3 length equals 13 residues. Germline assignment: CDR1 GTSNPN and CDR2 SVGIG (reference sequence). Trimming removed 3 bases at V and 4 bases at J, with 12 bases between. DNA of the CDR3: TGTGCCTGGAGAAACTTACGGGGCACTGAAGCTTTCTTT. Translating gives CAWRNLRGTEAFF. The variable domain in full, with the rest retrieved from reference TRBV30 and TRBJ1-1, is SQTIHQWPATLVQPVGSPLSLECTVEGTSNPNLYWYRQAAGRGLQLLFYSVGIGQISSEVPQNLSASRPQDRQFILSSKKLLLSDSGFYLCAWRNLRGTEAFFGQGTRLTVV.

J is TRBJ1-3 and V is TRBV11-2; D is unresolved. CDR1 is SGHAT and CDR2 is FQNNGV in the germline V gene. The CDR3 is 13 amino acids. V lost 1 base to trimming and J lost 6 bases, with 7 bases between them. The CDR3 loop reads CASSLGQLNTIYF. CDR3 sequence (DNA): TGTGCCAGCAGCTTAGGCCAGTTAAACACCATATATTTT.

The V call is TRBV2, the J call TRBJ2-2, with a tentative D call TRBD2 (6 bases). The germline V gene has CDR1 SNHLY and CDR2 FYNNEI. V lost 3 bases, J lost 4 bases, and 9 bases lay in between. The CDR3 runs to 14 residues. CDR3 in DNA: TGTGCCAGCAGTGATCAGGGAGGCACCGGGGAGCTGTTTTTT. Protein: CASSDQGGTGELFF.

The CDR3 here is CSVESGSAETQYF. CDR3 nucleotide sequence: TGCAGCGTTGAATCGGGTTCCGCGGAGACCCAGTACTTC. The J gene is TRBJ2-5, the V gene TRBV29-1; D gene uncertain. CDR1 is SQVTM and CDR2 is ANQGSEA in the germline V gene. V shed 2 bases and J shed 5 bases, with 12 bases lying between them. The CDR3 is 13 amino acids.

V is TRBV5-4 and J is TRBJ1-3; D gene uncertain. The CDR3 contains 14 residues. CDR1 and CDR2 (germline): SGHNT, YYREEE (reference sequence). V was trimmed by 1 base and J by 1 base, leaving 6 bases between them. CDR3 protein: CASSLWSSGNTIYF. CDR3 DNA sequence: TGTGCCAGCAGCTTGTGGAGTTCTGGAAACACCATATATTTT.

The V and J genes are TRBV16 and TRBJ2-7, with D perhaps TRBD1 (6 bases). Germline values: CDR1 KGHSY, CDR2 FQNENV. The CDR3 has 14 amino acids. V shed 3 bases and J shed 3 bases, with 12 bases lying between them. For the CDR3, the DNA is TGTGCCAGCAGCCAGCCGGGACACCTCTACGAGCAGTACTTC. It encodes CASSQPGHLYEQYF. The entire variable domain, with the rest obtained from reference TRBV16 and TRBJ2-7, is as follows: GEEVAQTPKHLVRGEGQKAKLYCAPIKGHSYVFWYQQVLKNEFKFLISFQNENVFDETGMPKERFSAKCLPNSPCSLEIQATKLEDSAVYFCASSQPGHLYEQYFGPGTRLTVT.

In its sample, this clone was seen a few times. The chain recombines TRBV3-1 (or the pseudogene TRBV3-2) with TRBJ1-5; 7 nucleotides agree with TRBD1. Trimming removed 4 bases from V and 5 bases from J; junction bases left unmatched: 5. The CDR3 has 14 residues. In germline, CDR1 is LGHDT, CDR2 YNNKEL (reference sequence). CDR3 in DNA: TGTGCCAGCAGCCCAAGACAGGGTCATCAGCCCCAGCATTTT. Protein sequence: CASSPRQGHQPQHF.

The chain links TRBV5-1 to TRBJ1-2, with 8 bases identical to TRBD1. The CDR3 is made up of 14 amino acids. V was pared by 7 bases and J by 3 bases, with 8 bases of the junction left unmatched. Germline lookup yields CDR1 SGHRS and CDR2 YFSETQ. In nucleotides, the CDR3 is TGCGCCAGCTGGACAGGGCAGGGCGACTATGGCTACACCTTC. Amino acids: CASWTGQGDYGYTF.

This rearrangement joins TRBV18 to TRBJ1-1; D unresolved. The V and J ends lost 0 bases and 3 bases respectively, with 5 bases between them. The germline V gene has CDR1 KGHSH and CDR2 LQKENI. The CDR3 consists of 13 residues. The CDR3 coding sequence is TGTGCCAGCTCACCACCTTCCTACACTGAAGCTTTCTTT. This encodes CASSPPSYTEAFF.

The chain is built from TRBV9 and TRBJ2-7, with 8 bases that match TRBD1. With V trimmed by 3 bases and J by 3 bases, 11 bases remained unmatched. Germline CDR1 is SGDLS and CDR2 is YYNGEE. CDR3 length: 16 residues. The CDR3 DNA reads as TGTGCCAGCAGCGCAGGCGTTACAGGGGGGAACTACGAGCAGTACTTC. Its protein product is CASSAGVTGGNYEQYF.